The 5 T cell receptor beta chains below all came from one sample that was sequenced in a study of shared clonotypes between healthy human individuals. Sequencing used immunoSEQ multiplex PCR; TCRdb keeps in-frame clones, though not all of them. This sample has some 500,000 clones, with approximately 77% found just once. Sequenced sample: PBMCs. The receptors stem from a woman aged 40 to 55 in good health. Some clones in this sample may be carry-over from other donors' samples.

This rearrangement joins TRBV11-2 to TRBJ2-7, with D perhaps TRBD2 (5 bases). The CDR3 runs to 14 residues. Deletions cut 1 base from V and 1 base from J, with 8 bases between. Germline V lookup: CDR1 SGHAT, CDR2 FQNNGV. The CDR3 here is CASSLARTSYEQYF. The DNA for the CDR3 is TGTGCCAGCAGCTTAGCCAGGACTTCCTACGAGCAGTACTTC.

The gene calls are TRBV6-1 and TRBJ2-1, with TRBD2 matching over 11 bases. The CDR3 is 16 amino acids. Germline V gives CDR1 MNHNS, CDR2 SASEGT. V trimming: 4 bases; J trimming: 3 bases; junction bases outside the gene matches: 5. The CDR3: CASSGLAGRGYNEQFF. The CDR3 DNA sequence: TGTGCCAGCAGTGGACTAGCGGGAAGGGGCTACAATGAGCAGTTCTTC.

J is TRBJ2-5 and V is TRBV11-2; D is undetermined. Trimming stripped 5 bases from V and 2 bases from J, with 15 bases between. Germline V lookup: CDR1 SGHAT, CDR2 FQNNGV. This CDR3 spans 15 amino acids. The DNA of the CDR3 is TGTGCCAGCAGCCTAGGGCAACGGCCACAAGAGACCCAGTACTTC. Translating gives CASSLGQRPQETQYF.

The chain links TRBV6-6 to TRBJ2-7, with D possibly being TRBD1 (5 bases). CDR3 length equals 15 residues. CDR1 MNHNY and CDR2 SVGAGI come from the germline V gene (reference sequence). Trimming shortened V by 2 bases and J by 1 base, and 12 bases separated the two germline ends. The CDR3: CASSYRSAGSYEQYF. CDR3 nucleotide sequence: TGTGCCAGCAGTTACCGGTCGGCAGGGTCCTACGAGCAGTACTTC.

This clone was recorded only once. The chain recombines TRBV29-1 with TRBJ1-5; 7 bases are shared with TRBD1. The germline gives CDR1 SQVTM, CDR2 ANQGSEA. Trimming removed 6 bases from V and 7 bases from J; junction bases left unmatched: 6. The CDR3 has 12 residues. The CDR3 DNA sequence: TGCAGCGTCCGGGACAGCGAGCAGCCCCAGCATTTT. Protein: CSVRDSEQPQHF.